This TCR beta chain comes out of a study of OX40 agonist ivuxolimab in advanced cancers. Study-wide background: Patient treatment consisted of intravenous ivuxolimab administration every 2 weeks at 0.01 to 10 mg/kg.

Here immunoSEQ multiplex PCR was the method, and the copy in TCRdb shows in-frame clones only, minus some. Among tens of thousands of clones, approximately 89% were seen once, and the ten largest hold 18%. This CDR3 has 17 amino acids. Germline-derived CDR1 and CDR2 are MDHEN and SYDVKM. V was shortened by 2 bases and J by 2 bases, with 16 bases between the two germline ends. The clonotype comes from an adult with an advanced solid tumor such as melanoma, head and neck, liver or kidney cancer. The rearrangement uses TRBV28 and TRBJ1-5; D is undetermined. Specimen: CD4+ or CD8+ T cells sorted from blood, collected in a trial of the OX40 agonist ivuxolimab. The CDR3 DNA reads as TGTGCCAGCAGTTTACCCGGTCGAAATCCGGGCAATCAGCCCCAGCATTTT. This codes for CASSLPGRNPGNQPQHF. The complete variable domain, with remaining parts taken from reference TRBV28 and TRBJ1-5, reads DVKVTQSSRYLVKRTGEKVFLECVQDMDHENMFWYRQDPGLGLRLIYFSYDVKMKEKGDIPEGYSVSREKKERFSLILESASTNQTSMYLCASSLPGRNPGNQPQHFGDGTRLSIL.